The 16 T cell receptor beta chains listed next were all sequenced from one sample in a study of cytomegalovirus exposure and HLA in healthy donors. The PCR was carried out with 60 Vbeta primers and 13 Jbeta primers. Generated by immunoSEQ multiplex PCR, the TCRdb table keeps only in-frame clones and is missing some. There are approximately 140,000 clones in the sample; 70% to 80% occur only once, and over 3% lies in the top ten. The sample comprised PBMCs. Every receptor here comes from a female donor in good health and CMV-seronegative.

V is TRBV21-1 and J is TRBJ2-7; TRBD1, as called in the table, went unchecked against the DNA. TRBV21-1 is recorded as a pseudogene. This CDR3 spans 16 amino acids. The CDR3 protein is CASSRRSGTGVYEQYF. For the CDR3, the DNA is TGTGCCAGCAGCCGCCGAAGCGGGACAGGGGTATACGAGCAGTACTTC.

As concerns this clone: The identical CDR3 is also encoded by other nucleotide sequences in the sample. CDR3 region: CASSVAGDTEAFF. The CDR3 DNA sequence: TGTGCCAGCAGCGTAGCAGGGGACACTGAAGCTTTCTTT. V usage is TRBV9 and J usage is TRBJ1-1; D may be TRBD1 (6 bases). The CDR3 consists of 13 residues. Trimming shortened V by 0 bases and J by 3 bases, and 6 bases separated the two germline ends. Germline V lookup: CDR1 SGDLS, CDR2 YYNGEE.

The chain employs TRBV19 and TRBJ1-5, with a tentative D call TRBD1 (5 bases). The ends were cut back, 8 bases at V and 0 bases at J, with 11 bases in the middle. Germline assignment: CDR1 LNHDA and CDR2 SQIVND (reference sequence). CDR3 size: 14 residues. The CDR3 spells CASYGRVSNQPQHF. The CDR3 nucleotides read TGTGCCAGTTATGGCAGGGTTAGCAATCAGCCCCAGCATTTT. Supplemented by reference TRBV19 and TRBJ1-5, the full variable domain reads DGGITQSPKYLFRKEGQNVTLSCEQNLNHDAMYWYRQDPGQGLRLIYYSQIVNDFQKGDIAEGYSVSREKKESFPLTVTSAQKNPTAFYLCASYGRVSNQPQHFGDGTRLSIL.

The J gene is TRBJ2-1, the V gene TRBV7-6; 11 bases map to TRBD2. V dropped 5 bases and J dropped 5; count of bases not matched to a gene: 5. The CDR3 is 15 residues long. CDR1 and CDR2 from the germline V gene are SGHVS and FNYEAQ. CDR3 protein: CASSRLAGHDNEQFF. In DNA, the CDR3 is TGTGCCAGCAGCAGACTAGCGGGACACGACAATGAGCAGTTCTTC.

V is TRBV2 and J is TRBJ2-5; the D is unclear. Looked up from germline, CDR1 is SNHLY and CDR2 is FYNNEI. The CDR3 is made up of 14 amino acids. V gave up 6 bases and J gave up 3 bases, with 14 bases separating them. The CDR3: CASRFARPEETQYF. CDR3 DNA: TGTGCCAGCAGATTCGCGCGGCCCGAAGAGACCCAGTACTTC. Full variable domain (rest looked up from reference TRBV2 and TRBJ2-5): EPEVTQTPSHQVTQMGQEVILRCVPISNHLYFYWYRQILGQKVEFLVSFYNNEISEKSEIFDDQFSVERPDGSNFTLKIRSTKLEDSAMYFCASRFARPEETQYFGPGTRLLVL.

The V and J genes are TRBV10-3 and TRBJ1-1; 7 bases are a match to TRBD1. This CDR3 has 12 amino acids. Germline loops: CDR1 ENHRY, CDR2 SYGVKD. V shed 9 bases, J shed 2 bases, and the junction held 3 bases outside the gene matches. The CDR3 loop reads CAIGQENTEAFF. DNA for the CDR3: TGTGCCATTGGACAGGAAAACACTGAAGCTTTCTTT.

V usage is TRBV7-3 and J usage is TRBJ1-2; 7 nucleotides align to TRBD1. Losses at the gene ends were 4 bases for V and 8 bases for J; bases not matched to a gene: 10. The germline CDR1 and CDR2 sequences are SGHTA and FQGTGA. The CDR3 has 14 residues. The CDR3 is CASSSGTDPSGYTF. The CDR3 DNA reads TGTGCCAGCAGCTCCGGGACAGACCCGAGCGGCTACACCTTC.

This clone was picked up a small number of times. The chain combines TRBV6-6 with TRBJ1-2; tentative D call: TRBD1 (6 bases). Germline V gene sequence: CDR1 MNHNY, CDR2 SVGAGI (reference sequence). With 6 bases removed from V and 4 bases from J, the gap between germline ends came to 12 bases. CDR3 length: 13 residues. The CDR3 DNA follows: TGTGCCAGCAGGGAGGACAGCGCCTATGGCTACACCTTC. It specifies CASREDSAYGYTF.

J is TRBJ1-4 and V is TRBV4-3, with D unclear. The CDR3 spans 17 residues. CDR1 and CDR2 from the germline V gene are LGHNA and YSLEER. The V and J ends lost 0 bases and 0 bases respectively, with 11 bases between them. The CDR3 region is CASSQDIPAATNEKLFF. The CDR3 DNA is TGCGCCAGCAGCCAAGATATTCCGGCGGCAACTAATGAAAAACTGTTTTTT.

The V call is TRBV10-3, the J call TRBJ1-1; 8 bases map to TRBD1. This CDR3 contains 20 residues. After removal of 0 bases from V and 0 bases from J, the junction contained 15 bases not matched to a gene. Germline V gives CDR1 ENHRY, CDR2 SYGVKD. CDR3 loop: CAISESMRQGLTYMNTEAFF. The DNA for the CDR3 is TGTGCCATCAGTGAGTCGATGAGACAGGGGCTTACCTACATGAACACTGAAGCTTTCTTT.

The chain joins TRBV5-1 to TRBJ1-6, with D tentatively TRBD1 (6 bases). Germline V gene data show CDR1 as SGHRS and CDR2 as YFSETQ. V was shortened by 6 bases and J by 5 bases, with 12 bases between the two germline ends. CDR3 length: 14 amino acids. Here the CDR3 reads CASNPGTNNSPLHF. CDR3 DNA: TGCGCCAGCAACCCGGGGACAAATAATTCACCCCTCCACTTT.

The rearrangement uses TRBV2 and TRBJ2-5, with D unclear. V was clipped by 6 bases and J by 2 bases, with 10 bases between them. This CDR3 spans 13 amino acids. Per the germline V gene, CDR1 is SNHLY and CDR2 is FYNNEI. CDR3 coding DNA: TGTGCCAGCAGCCGTACACCTCAAGAGACCCAGTACTTC. Protein: CASSRTPQETQYF.

The J gene is TRBJ2-7, the V gene TRBV7-2; 8 bases align to TRBD1. J lost 6 bases, V lost 5 bases, and 6 bases had no gene match. CDR1 and CDR2 from the germline V gene are SGHTA and FQGNSA. This CDR3 contains 13 residues. Here the CDR3 reads CASSGQGWGEQYF. CDR3 nucleotides: TGTGCCAGCAGCGGACAGGGTTGGGGCGAGCAGTACTTC.

The chain uses TRBV25-1 and TRBJ1-1, with 7 bases fitting TRBD1. This CDR3 comprises 12 residues. V was pared by 9 bases and J by 1 base, with 2 bases of the junction left unmatched. Germline CDR1 MGHDK, CDR2 SYGVNS. The chain's CDR3 is CASRQGNTEAFF. The DNA of the CDR3 is TGTGCCAGTAGACAGGGGAACACTGAAGCTTTCTTT.

The rearrangement uses TRBV27 and TRBJ2-5; D may be TRBD2 (6 bases). The CDR3 has 16 amino acids. Germline V gene data show CDR1 as MNHEY and CDR2 as SMNVEV (reference sequence). With 5 bases removed from V and 1 base from J, the gap between germline ends came to 17 bases. The CDR3 region is CASSPYWRDFQETQYF. The DNA of the CDR3 is TGTGCCAGCAGTCCCTACTGGCGGGACTTCCAAGAGACCCAGTACTTC.

The genes are TRBV29-1 and TRBJ2-7, with D perhaps TRBD2 (6 bases). The CDR3 is 13 amino acids. The ends were cut back, 3 bases at V and 5 bases at J, with 14 bases in the middle. The germline gives CDR1 SQVTM, CDR2 ANQGSEA. CDR3 sequence reads: CSVDAGGVDEQYF. The CDR3 DNA is TGCAGCGTTGATGCCGGGGGTGTAGACGAGCAGTACTTC.